The count of the clone carrying this T cell receptor (beta chain) is one. What it binds is not known. Time point specified: week 47, end of study. A single vaccine dose contained 300 ug of mutant IDH1 20-mer peptide, and topical imiquimod was used with it. The repertoire was sequenced with immunoSEQ multiplex PCR; TCRdb's copy has only in-frame clones and lacks some. The sample has 35,000 to 40,000 clones, 75% seen once. The record originates from a study of a mutant IDH1 vaccine in newly diagnosed glioma. Study context: The start of vaccination came 4-6 weeks after radiotherapy alone, or with temozolomide cycles.

Germline-derived CDR1 and CDR2 are SGHNT and YENEEA. This CDR3 is 15 amino acids long. V lost 5 bases to trimming and J lost 0 bases; unmatched junction nucleotides: 4. Sequencing was performed on PBMCs, taken from a glioma patient whose treatment included an IDH1 peptide vaccine. The rearrangement joins TRBV11-3 to TRBJ2-1, with 7 positions matching TRBD2. This clonotype was sampled from a middle-aged man with glioma. The CDR3 sequence: CASSRGRPSYNEQFF. CDR3 bases: TGTGCCAGCAGCCGCGGGAGACCCTCCTACAATGAGCAGTTCTTC.